A single T cell receptor (beta chain) is shown here with its context. Its target antigen remains unknown. No much larger clone is present one base from it, and per-base qualities are unavailable. The germline V gene (reference sequence) specifies PRHDT as CDR1 and FYEKMQ as CDR2. For this chain, trimming is 2 bases at the V end and 5 bases at the J end, and the number of junction bases without a gene match is 17. CDR3 length: 19 amino acids, cysteine to phenylalanine. The entry retains the CDR3 DNA only, 57 bases that are in frame from base 1. The time point label of this sample denotes: after dendritic cell vaccination, including at tumor progression/relapse. Selection of patients required sufficient residual fresh-frozen tumor tissue and over two years of available survival data. An isocitrate dehydrogenase mutation was not carried by any of the glioblastoma patients, although molecular status was otherwise variable. PBMC collection took place before vaccination, two weeks after the third vaccination, and at tumor progression if progression occurred. Genomic DNA was extracted with the Qiagen DNeasy Blood extraction Kit.

The sample belongs to a study of glioma-infiltrating T cells after dendritic cell vaccination (dated by TCRdb to between 2015 and 2016). Regarding the study in general: Of the approximately 15 glioblastoma patients in the cohort, all drawn from Phase I and II dendritic cell vaccination trials, 9 were newly diagnosed and 6 had recurrent disease. Patients received autologous tumor lysate-pulsed dendritic cell vaccination between the early 2000s and the early 2010s. The vaccine consisted of monocyte-derived dendritic cells cultured seven days with IL-4 and GM-CSF, then pulsed overnight with autologous tumor lysate. Each patient got three intradermal injections of the dendritic cell vaccine, spaced at biweekly intervals, in the arm below the axilla. In glioblastoma patients vaccinated with dendritic cells, deep sequencing of TCR beta CDR3 regions served to measure the amount of tumor-infiltrating lymphocytes and to compare repertoires between tumor and blood. Survival after dendritic cell vaccination was correlated with TCR sequencing metrics, such as TIL content and the overlap between tumor and blood repertoires.

Using the immunoSEQ assay, TCRB CDR3 regions were amplified from 1.5 to 2 micrograms of genomic DNA, or from all available DNA when less than that was on hand. The multiplex PCR employed 60 forward primers targeting TCR V beta segments and 13 reverse primers targeting J beta segments. Synthetic control templates were spiked into each sample at limiting dilution to estimate reads per starting template. Sequencing produced 87 bp reads on the Illumina HiSeq System. The original pipeline was this. PCR and sequencing errors were removed by merging closely related sequences with a nearest neighbor algorithm. TCR overlap was defined as the percentage of unique tumor TCR beta sequences that were also found in the peripheral blood of the same patient. Held by TCRdb, this immuneACCESS table contains in-frame sequences only and omits some clones. Under half of the omission traces to an unresolved V gene where checked; the cause of the rest is unknown. The V and J calls and the clone size are those of that table, but D and trimming were determined from the DNA. Counted in this sample were tens of thousands of clones; around 87% of them appeared once. The ten largest make up 2% to 2.5% of the sample.

Beyond this particular receptor, the publication reports: The cohort was small and heterogeneous, with few patients having full blood and tumor sets and even fewer initial-recurrent tumor pairs. The three-group TCR overlap response model was characterized as speculative, and prospective validation of the model was stated to be required. After dendritic cell vaccination, a higher estimated pretreatment TIL content predicted longer time to progression and overall survival. TCR clonality showed no direct relationship with survival, which suggests that a diverse polyclonal response may be important.

The TCR originated in a human donor with glioblastoma. Here the sequenced sample was blood, taken after dendritic cell vaccination. The chain was built from TRBV13 and TRBJ2-1, and TRBD1 aligns with 8 junction nucleotides. The nucleotide sequence is TGTGCCAGCAGCTTATACGGCAGGGGGCCTACCAAGTTCAACAATGAGCAGTTCTTC. This translates into CASSLYGRGPTKFNNEQFF.